This T cell receptor (beta chain) stems from a study of response to subunit inactivated influenza vaccine. Study outcomes and limitations: Authors suggested that a seasonal influenza vaccination recruits few new T cells each time.

This CDR3 is 14 amino acids long. J was trimmed by 2 bases and V by 7 bases; bases with no gene match: 10. Germline loops: CDR1 DFQATT, CDR2 SNEGSKA (reference sequence). The sample holds a few counts of this clonotype. What it recognizes is unknown. From the RT-PCR reads, TCRdb called clonotypes with MiXCR, one entry per CDR3 protein. In the table there are more than 450,000 distinct CDR3 sequences, 11% of which are singletons. This sample was shared with a second study, whose subject was T cells expressing NK-cell markers. That investigation notes: TCR beta cDNA was made by 5'RACE template switching with UMIs. Investigators obtained TCR beta repertoires from sorted CD3+CD56+NKG2C+, CD3+CD56+NKG2C- and CD3+CD56-NKG2C+ T cells. Seven sequenced donors out of eight were HCMV-seropositive, one seronegative. HCMV specificity of the expanded NKG2C+ T cell clones was not established.

This clonotype originated in a man aged 45-60 years who received an inactivated influenza vaccine. The sequences come from PBMCs from blood, collected on the day of vaccination. The V call is TRBV20-1, the J call TRBJ2-5, with 7 bases aligning to TRBD2. The CDR3, as DNA: TGCAGTGTAGGTGGGGGGGGGATGCAAGAGACCCAGTACTTC. This encodes CSVGGGGMQETQYF.